A single sample gave rise to the 9 T cell receptor beta chains below, sequenced in a study of OX40 agonist ivuxolimab in advanced cancers. This table comes from immunoSEQ multiplex PCR, and its TCRdb copy is limited to in-frame clones, with some not included. This table has approximately 91,000 clones, about 83% appearing once. The sample here was CD4+ or CD8+ T cells sorted from blood, taken in a trial of the OX40 agonist ivuxolimab. These receptors were obtained from an adult with an advanced solid tumor such as melanoma, head and neck, liver or kidney cancer.

V gene TRBV7-9 combines with J gene TRBJ2-2; D not certain. The CDR3 contains 12 residues. Per the germline V gene, CDR1 is SEHNR and CDR2 is FQNEAQ (reference sequence). Trimming took 1 base from V and 6 from J, leaving 3 bases between them. The DNA for the CDR3 is TGTGCCAGCAGCTTAGAGTCCGGGGAGCTGTTTTTT. It specifies CASSLESGELFF.

V gene TRBV28 combines with J gene TRBJ1-4; no clear D gene. The CDR3 runs to 11 residues. Germline CDR1 and CDR2: MDHEN and SYDVKM. V lost 11 bases and J 5 bases, leaving 9 bases between the germline ends. CDR3 region: CAPSANEKLFF. CDR3 DNA sequence: TGTGCCCCTTCAGCGAATGAAAAACTGTTTTTT. Together with reference TRBV28 and TRBJ1-4, the CDR3 gives the full variable domain: DVKVTQSSRYLVKRTGEKVFLECVQDMDHENMFWYRQDPGLGLRLIYFSYDVKMKEKGDIPEGYSVSREKKERFSLILESASTNQTSMYLCAPSANEKLFFGSGTQLSVL.

The chain uses TRBV2 and TRBJ2-1, with unresolved D. Germline assignment: CDR1 SNHLY and CDR2 FYNNEI. The V and J ends lost 7 bases and 10 bases respectively, with 11 bases between them. This CDR3 has 11 residues. This CDR3 reads CASTLGQEQFF. CDR3 nucleotides: TGTGCCAGCACCCTGGGTCAGGAGCAGTTCTTC.

The chain has TRBV5-1 and TRBJ2-7; the D gene is possibly TRBD1 (6 bases). V gave up 1 base and J gave up 7 bases, with 21 bases separating them. The CDR3 has 16 residues. From germline, CDR1 is SGHRS and CDR2 YFSETQ. CDR3 nucleotide sequence: TGCGCCAGCAGCTTGCCCTGGACAGACCAAATACGAGAGCAGTACTTC. Protein: CASSLPWTDQIREQYF.

On this clone itself: The junction differs from germline at one of its ends, possibly a read error. The rearrangement uses TRBV29-1 and TRBJ2-7, with 7 positions matching TRBD1. Germline CDR1 reads SQVTM; CDR2 reads ANQGSEA. The CDR3 sequence is 12 residues long. CDR3 amino acids: CSVEAGKGAPDF. CDR3 bases: TGCAGCGTTGAAGCGGGGAAGGGGGCACCCGACTTC.

Points on this clone: The sample contains more than one DNA sequence encoding this CDR3. The rearrangement links TRBV10-3 to TRBJ1-2, with D perhaps matching TRBD1 (6 bases). CDR1 and CDR2 from the germline V gene are ENHRY and SYGVKD. This CDR3 comprises 12 residues. Trimming shortened V by 8 bases and J by 8 bases, and 15 bases separated the two germline ends. This chain's CDR3 is CAIQRNRDGYTF. The DNA for the CDR3 is TGTGCCATCCAGCGCAACAGGGACGGCTACACCTTC.

The chain uses TRBV12-5 and TRBJ1-1, with D unclear. This CDR3 contains 11 residues. Trimming took 6 bases from V and 1 from J, leaving 3 bases between them. Germline loops: CDR1 LGHNT, CDR2 FRNRAP. The CDR3 nucleotides read TGTGCTAGTGGACAGAACACTGAAGCTTTCTTT. This translates into CASGQNTEAFF.

This chain links TRBV6-4 with TRBJ1-1; possibly TRBD1 for D (5 bases). V was cut by 6 bases and J by 0 bases, with 8 bases left in between. CDR1 and CDR2 (germline): MRHNA, SNTAGT. CDR3 size: 13 residues. CDR3 coding DNA: TGTGCCAGCAGCAGGGTTTTGAACACTGAAGCTTTCTTT. As protein: CASSRVLNTEAFF.

The chain joins TRBV6-1 to TRBJ1-5, with D possibly matching TRBD1 (6 bases). V lost 7 bases and J 5 bases, leaving 9 bases between the germline ends. This CDR3 has 12 residues. CDR1 and CDR2 (germline): MNHNS, SASEGT. The CDR3 region is CASKGGDQPQHF. The CDR3 DNA is TGTGCCAGCAAGGGGGGCGATCAGCCCCAGCATTTT.